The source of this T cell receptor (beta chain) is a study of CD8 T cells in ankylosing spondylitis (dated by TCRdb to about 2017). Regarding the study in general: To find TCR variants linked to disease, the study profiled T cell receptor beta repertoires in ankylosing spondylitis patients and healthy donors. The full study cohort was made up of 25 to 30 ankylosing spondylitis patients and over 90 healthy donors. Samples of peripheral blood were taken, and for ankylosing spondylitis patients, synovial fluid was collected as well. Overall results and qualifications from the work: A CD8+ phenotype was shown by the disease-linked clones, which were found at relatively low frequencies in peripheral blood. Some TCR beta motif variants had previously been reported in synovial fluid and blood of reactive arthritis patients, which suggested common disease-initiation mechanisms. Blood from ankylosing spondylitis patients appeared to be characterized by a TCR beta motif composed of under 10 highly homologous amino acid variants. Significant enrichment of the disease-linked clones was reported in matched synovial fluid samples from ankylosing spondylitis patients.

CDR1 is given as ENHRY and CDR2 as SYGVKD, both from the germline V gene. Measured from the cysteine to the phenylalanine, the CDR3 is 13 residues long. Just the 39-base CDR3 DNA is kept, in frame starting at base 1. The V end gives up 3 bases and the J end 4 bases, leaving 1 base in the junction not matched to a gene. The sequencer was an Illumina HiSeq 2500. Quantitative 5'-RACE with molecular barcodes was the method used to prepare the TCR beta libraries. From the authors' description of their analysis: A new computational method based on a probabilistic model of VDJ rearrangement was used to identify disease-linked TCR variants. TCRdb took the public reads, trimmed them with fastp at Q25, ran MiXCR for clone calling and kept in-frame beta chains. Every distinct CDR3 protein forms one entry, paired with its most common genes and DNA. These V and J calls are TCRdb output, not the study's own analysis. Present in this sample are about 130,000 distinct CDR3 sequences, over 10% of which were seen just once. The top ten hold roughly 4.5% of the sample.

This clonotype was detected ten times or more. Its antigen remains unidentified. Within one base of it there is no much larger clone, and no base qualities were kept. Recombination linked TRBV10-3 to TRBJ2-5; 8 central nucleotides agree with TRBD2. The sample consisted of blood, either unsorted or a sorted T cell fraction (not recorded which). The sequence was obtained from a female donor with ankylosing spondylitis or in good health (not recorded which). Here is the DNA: TGTGCCATCAGTGATCGGGGGGGAGAGACCCAGTACTTC. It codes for CAISDRGGETQYF.